The clone carrying this T cell receptor beta chain showed up just a few times. This sample was taken from a study of blood T cell repertoires in COVID-19. Measured with immunoSEQ multiplex PCR; TCRdb has only the in-frame clones, and not every one. The profile shows about 280,000 clones, roughly 91% of them singletons. Per the germline V gene, CDR1 is MNHEY and CDR2 is SMNVEV (reference sequence). The CDR3 loop spans 15 amino acids. The V gene lost 1 base and the J gene lost 0 bases, with 6 bases spanning the gap. Participants came from under 30 US areas, aged about 18 to 89 years. Sequencing used PBMCs or T cells enriched from blood (not recorded which). The rearrangement links TRBV27 to TRBJ1-4, with D unresolved. The TCR was taken from a woman in her fifties or sixties who had recovered from COVID-19. The CDR3 reads CASSLFGATNEKLFF. The CDR3 bases are TGTGCCAGCAGTTTATTCGGGGCAACTAATGAAAAACTGTTTTTT.